This T cell receptor (beta chain) was recorded in a study of CD8 T cells in Susac syndrome (dated 2019 in TCRdb). Notes on the research overall: Of the Susac syndrome patients who were sequenced, 5 or 6 had clinically active disease and roughly eight were in clinical remission. At the time of blood withdrawal, Susac syndrome patients were either therapy-naive, taking corticosteroids (with some also receiving IVIg), or on IVIg alone. Whether CD8+ T cell activation and differentiation in Susac syndrome was antigen driven was tested using repertoire sequencing. Findings and caveats that apply to the study as a whole: In patients with Susac syndrome, the CD4+ T cell repertoire showed no detectable clonal expansion. The TCR sequencing and HLA analysis was acknowledged to have included a relatively small number of individuals.

Peripheral blood CD8+ and CD4+ T cells from healthy donors, Susac syndrome patients and multiple sclerosis patients were profiled using high-throughput TCR beta sequencing. Susac syndrome patients met recently defined diagnostic criteria for definite or probable disease. Bulk CD8+ and CD4+ T cells were purified magnetically by negative isolation, whereas CD8+ TEMRA cells were enriched by FACS. Blood was collected in EDTA tubes and processed within 24 hours, with PBMCs isolated through density gradient centrifugation. PBMCs destined for TCR sequencing were cryopreserved in liquid nitrogen and later thawed in a 37 °C water bath. Purity of sorted or isolated CD4+, CD8+ and CD8+ TEMRA cells was at least 90%. On this clonotype itself: What this receptor recognizes is not known. The sample holds no much larger clone one base away, and base qualities are not on file.

RNA was extracted with the RNeasy kit and about 0.5 to 1 ug was reverse transcribed using random hexamers. The immunoSEQ multiplex PCR assay, covering 54 Vbeta and 13 Jbeta segments, was used to amplify TCR beta CDR3 regions. PCR amplification bias was corrected using a synthetic template baseline for primer optimization and computational correction. For the original study's pipeline: Reads were annotated to V, D and J genes per IMGT and analyzed with immunoSEQ Analyzer, keeping only productive sequences. Clonality was calculated as one minus the Shannon entropy normalized by log2 of the number of productive unique sequences. For each patient and control, public and private clones were evaluated among the 100 most prevalent clones. Clones were defined as Susac-specific when absent from the healthy and MS cohorts, from over a thousand published viral clones and from other ImmuneACCESS disease sequences. TCRdb trimmed the raw reads at Q25, called clones with MiXCR and kept productive beta chains. For every CDR3 protein sequence, its rows merge into one entry that carries the most common genes and DNA. What appears here as the V and J calls and clone size reflects TCRdb's work, not the paper's. The sample yields 150,000 or so distinct CDR3 sequences; approximately 95% were counted once. 0.095% to 0.15% of the sample is held by the ten biggest clonotypes.

The germline V gene supplies CDR1 MNHEY and CDR2 SVGEGT. Inclusive of the bounding cysteine and phenylalanine, the CDR3 is 19 residues long. The DNA shown is the 57-base CDR3, in frame from base 1. Relative to germline, V is missing 6 bases and J is missing 5 bases, with 13 bases of the junction outside any gene match. Sequences were obtained from CD4+ T cells from PBMCs. This clonotype was obtained from a human donor with Susac syndrome. The chain is assembled from TRBV6-2 or TRBV6-3 and TRBJ2-1, with 16 bases matching TRBD2. Here the CDR3 is given as CASRDEPGLAGGRDNEQFF. The bases are TGTGCCAGCAGAGACGAACCGGGACTAGCGGGGGGGAGAGACAATGAGCAGTTCTTC.